These 20 T cell receptor beta chains were sequenced from one sample in a study of identical twins. TCRdb itself ran the 5' RACE reads through MiXCR, one entry per CDR3 protein. The table lists 1.5 million to 2 million distinct CDR3 sequences, about 32% of them singletons. Sample: cord blood. These receptors came from a newborn girl in good health.

This chain links TRBV14 with TRBJ2-7; D gene unclear. The length of the CDR3 is 15 residues. Trimming cost V 4 bases and J 4 bases, with 17 bases left between them. CDR1 and CDR2 (germline): SGHDN, FVKESK. The CDR3 coding sequence is TGTGCCAGCAGCCGGGCGACGGGTAGGGCTTACGAGCAGTACTTC. Translating gives CASSRATGRAYEQYF.

To note about this clonotype: Being one base from a much bigger clone, this may be a read error. The V call is TRBV2, the J call TRBJ2-7, with D maybe TRBD1 (5 bases). Germline V gene data show CDR1 as SNHLY and CDR2 as FYNNEI. V gave up 7 bases and J gave up 7 bases, with 17 bases separating them. The CDR3 spans 13 residues. The CDR3 DNA sequence: TGTGCCAGCATTCCGGACACCTACAATGAGCAGTACTTC. Translating gives CASIPDTYNEQYF.

This clonotype was counted between two and nine times. The chain joins TRBV27 to TRBJ1-6; D is ambiguous. Per the germline V gene, CDR1 is MNHEY and CDR2 is SMNVEV (reference sequence). Trimming cost V 2 bases and J 6 bases, with 8 bases left between them. This CDR3 contains 14 residues. The DNA of the CDR3 is TGTGCCAGCAGTTTAATAGGGTTTAATTCACCCCTCCACTTT. It codes for CASSLIGFNSPLHF.

A few counts support this clonotype. The chain combines TRBV20-1 with TRBJ2-1; 10 bases align to TRBD2. V was clipped by 2 bases and J by 4 bases; unmatched bases: 5. This CDR3 has 15 amino acids. The V gene's germline CDR1 is DFQATT and CDR2 SNEGSKA (reference sequence). The CDR3 coding sequence is TGCAGTGCTAGAAGGCTAGCGGGGGAGTACAATGAGCAGTTCTTC. As protein: CSARRLAGEYNEQFF.

The J gene is TRBJ1-1, the V gene TRBV20-1, with 7 bases matching TRBD1. Germline V gives CDR1 DFQATT, CDR2 SNEGSKA (reference sequence). V was clipped by 6 bases and J by 7 bases; unmatched bases: 8. The CDR3 sequence is 12 residues long. CDR3 nucleotide sequence: TGCAGTGCCGTCGGGACAGTGGGTGAAGCTTTCTTT. This gives the protein CSAVGTVGEAFF.

V and J are TRBV10-3 and TRBJ2-1; the D call may be TRBD1 or TRBD2 (5 bases each). CDR3 size: 15 residues. CDR1 and CDR2 from the germline V gene are ENHRY and SYGVKD. With 4 bases removed from V and 4 bases from J, the gap between germline ends came to 14 bases. CDR3 DNA: TGTGCCATCAGTGGGGGGTCAGGGAGTTACAATGAGCAGTTCTTC. Translating gives CAISGGSGSYNEQFF.

This clonotype occurred a few times. The chain has TRBV20-1 and TRBJ2-1; 11 bases align to TRBD2. From germline, CDR1 is DFQATT and CDR2 SNEGSKA (reference sequence). The CDR3 runs 19 residues. With V trimmed by 5 bases and J by 2 bases, 17 bases remained unmatched. The CDR3 sequence: CSAVGTPGTSGTPYNEQFF. For the CDR3, the DNA is TGCAGTGCTGTCGGGACACCCGGGACTAGCGGTACCCCCTACAATGAGCAGTTCTTC.

This clonotype showed up just a few times. The V call is TRBV4-1, the J call TRBJ2-2; the match to TRBD1 covers 9 bases. The V and J ends lost 3 bases and 5 bases, in that order; junction bases with no gene match: 4. Germline assignment: CDR1 MGHRA and CDR2 YSYEKL. CDR3 length equals 15 residues. The CDR3 bases are TGCGCCAGCAGCCACCCGGACAGGGGTACCGGGGAGCTGTTTTTT. It yields the protein CASSHPDRGTGELFF.

This clonotype was found a few times. The genes are TRBV7-6 and TRBJ1-6; 8 positions agree with TRBD1. Trimming removed 1 base from V and 9 bases from J; junction bases left unmatched: 5. The germline V gene encodes CDR1 SGHVS and CDR2 FNYEAQ. This CDR3 is built from 15 residues. In nucleotides, the CDR3 is TGTGCCAGCAGCTTAGGTGACAGGGGAAGTTCACCCCTCCACTTT. It translates to CASSLGDRGSSPLHF.

This clonotype occurred a few times. The chain links TRBV2 to TRBJ2-7; 10 bases are a match to TRBD1. V lost 7 bases, J lost 5 bases, and 8 bases stayed unmatched. The CDR3 contains 14 residues. The germline V gene has CDR1 SNHLY and CDR2 FYNNEI. The CDR3 nucleotides are TGTGCCAGCAAAAACCGGACAGGGGGACACGAGCAGTACTTC. Its translation is CASKNRTGGHEQYF.

This clonotype has more than one count but fewer than ten. The rearrangement links TRBV29-1 to TRBJ1-2; D uncertain. This CDR3 comprises 14 residues. The germline CDR1 and CDR2 sequences are SQVTM and ANQGSEA. Trimming removed 5 bases from V and 4 bases from J, with 17 bases in between. The CDR3 sequence: CSVLPRGGSYGYTF. The CDR3 nucleotides read TGCAGCGTTTTGCCGCGGGGAGGAAGCTATGGCTACACCTTC.

About this clonotype: This may arise from a read error, as a much more abundant clone is one base away. The chain uses TRBV29-1 and TRBJ2-7; no clear D. This CDR3 contains 9 residues. Trimming took 8 bases from V and 7 from J, leaving 9 bases between them. CDR1 is SQVTM, CDR2 ANQGSEA, per germline. The CDR3 sequence: CSLKAEQYF. The CDR3 DNA sequence: TGCAGCTTGAAAGCGGAGCAGTACTTC.

In this sample, this clonotype turned up a few times. V is TRBV27 and J is TRBJ2-4; 7 bases map to TRBD1. The CDR3 is 14 amino acids. The ends lost 3 bases at V and 4 bases at J; junction bases unmatched: 3. The germline V gene has CDR1 MNHEY and CDR2 SMNVEV (reference sequence). The CDR3: CASSFRGQKNIQYF. The CDR3 DNA reads as TGTGCCAGCAGTTTTAGGGGACAGAAAAACATTCAGTACTTC.

This clonotype came up a few times. The V and J genes are TRBV3-1 and TRBJ2-7; D remains ambiguous. The ends were cut back, 0 bases at V and 3 bases at J, with 12 bases in the middle. The CDR3 covers 15 residues. CDR1 is LGHDT and CDR2 is YNNKEL in the germline V gene (reference sequence). CDR3 protein: CASSQDVGMGYEQYF. The CDR3 DNA sequence: TGTGCCAGCAGCCAAGACGTGGGAATGGGCTACGAGCAGTACTTC.

A remark on this clonotype: One junction end disagrees with the germline gene, perhaps due to a read error. V gene TRBV27 combines with J gene TRBJ2-1, with TRBD2 matching over 10 bases. The CDR3 runs to 15 residues. In germline, CDR1 is MNHEY, CDR2 SMNVEV (reference sequence). The CDR3 bases are TGTGCCAGCGGTTTAAGGGGGACTAGCGCCAATGAGCAGTTCTTC. Its translation is CASGLRGTSANEQFF.

V is TRBV29-1 and J is TRBJ2-1; 9 bases fit TRBD2. The CDR3 sequence is 15 residues long. Germline-derived CDR1 and CDR2 are SQVTM and ANQGSEA. The ends lost 4 bases at V and 2 bases at J; junction bases unmatched: 6. CDR3 sequence: CSVVLSGRPYNEQFF. The CDR3 coding sequence is TGCAGCGTTGTCCTAAGCGGGAGGCCCTACAATGAGCAGTTCTTC.

This clonotype was found many times. The V call is TRBV10-3, the J call TRBJ2-7; no clear D. Germline loops: CDR1 ENHRY, CDR2 SYGVKD. The V gene lost 4 bases and the J gene lost 0 bases, with 4 bases spanning the gap. This CDR3 has 12 amino acids. The CDR3 nucleotides are TGTGCCATCAGTGGGGTCTCCTACGAGCAGTACTTC. As protein: CAISGVSYEQYF.

This clonotype has only a few counts. In DNA form, the CDR3 reads TGTGCCACCGGGACTAGCGGAACCAAAAACATTCAGTACTTC. Translation gives CATGTSGTKNIQYF. The chain links TRBV10-3 to TRBJ2-4, with 11 bases fitting TRBD2. Germline lookup yields CDR1 ENHRY and CDR2 SYGVKD. Germline trimming cut 10 bases from V and 2 bases from J; bases unmatched to any gene: 4. The length of the CDR3 is 14 residues.

V is TRBV11-1 and J is TRBJ2-1, with 14 bases fitting TRBD2. V was clipped by 5 bases and J by 1 base; unmatched bases: 19. Germline V gene sequence: CDR1 SGHAT, CDR2 FQDESV (reference sequence). There are 22 residues in the CDR3. CDR3 in amino acids: CASSPILSVGTSGSGSYNEQFF. The CDR3 nucleotides read TGTGCCAGCAGCCCTATTCTGTCTGTAGGGACTAGCGGGAGTGGTTCCTACAATGAGCAGTTCTTC.

The V gene is TRBV7-2, the J gene TRBJ1-5; D not certain. The CDR3 extends over 13 amino acids. Germline V gives CDR1 SGHTA, CDR2 FQGNSA. With 1 base removed from V and 5 bases from J, the gap between germline ends came to 6 bases. CDR3 amino acids: CASSLDNHQPQHF. The CDR3 DNA follows: TGTGCCAGCAGCTTAGACAACCATCAGCCCCAGCATTTT.